Listed here is a single T cell receptor (beta chain). It has no known antigen specificity. No much larger clonotype is one base removed from it; base qualities were not supplied. This sample is part of a study of T cells in Graves' hyperthyroidism and ophthalmopathy (dated by TCRdb to about 2019). Looking at the study overall: To identify distinguishing TCR V-J signatures, a discovery cohort of some 100 patients was used, comprising 40 to 45 with Graves' ophthalmopathy and some 57 with stable Graves' hyperthyroidism. Whether ophthalmopathy could be predicted prospectively was tested in an independent validation cohort made up of 18 to 20 hyperthyroidism patients plus 17 patients who later progressed to ophthalmopathy. For training and testing, the 95 to 100 patients in the discovery cohort were randomly divided in a 7:3 ratio. In addition, the study compared T-cell repertoires in thyroid tissue and in blood from about 6 Graves' hyperthyroidism patients. Once sampling was done, hyperthyroidism patients were given methimazole at a starting dose of 30 mg daily, whereas ophthalmopathy patients were given high-dose intravenous methylprednisolone. TCR Vbeta CDR3 sequencing of some 140 peripheral blood samples (around 45 ophthalmopathy, roughly 72 hyperthyroidism and roughly 17 progressor patients) is reported in the paper. Overall study results and their limits: Sample size was not statistically predetermined, and investigators were not blinded to group allocation. During validation, the model predicted progression to ophthalmopathy a median of about 6.3 months ahead of onset, with 60% to 71% sensitivity and 72% to 85% specificity. Most expanded thyroid clonotypes (frequency above 0.001) were also found in blood, which suggests that blood repertoires may mirror thyroid immune responses. In cross-validation, a model built on a 13 V-J signature told ophthalmopathy apart from stable hyperthyroidism with over 85% sensitivity and about 81% specificity, and in testing the same model reached 80%/75%.

Stable Graves' hyperthyroidism was defined as the absence of progression to ophthalmopathy over 18 months of follow-up. The hyperthyroidism patients were between 18 and 65 years old and newly diagnosed, with a disease duration of less than 2 months. Any patient with an uncontrolled infection, another autoimmune disease, pregnancy or lactation was excluded. Diagnoses were based on clinical symptoms, serum thyroxine and TRAb, thyroid ultrasound and orbital computed tomography. Total RNA was extracted with Trizol reagent, and quality was checked on an Agilent 2100 Bioanalyzer. In the germline V gene (reference sequence), CDR1 corresponds to SEHNR and CDR2 to FQNEAQ. For this chain, trimming is 5 bases at the V end and 6 bases at the J end, and the number of junction bases without a gene match is 6. The CDR3 has 15 amino acids, counting the end cysteine and phenylalanine. The sequence is cut down to CDR3 DNA, 45 bases in frame from base 1.

Amplification of TCR beta CDR3 regions was carried out from RNA transcripts. The first round of RT-PCR for the TCR CDR3 was performed with the HTBI primer set and the Qiagen OneStep RT-PCR kit. Libraries were constructed in a second round of multiplex PCR, after which size selection and purification were performed. Sequencing of the libraries was done on an Illumina HiSeq2000 using paired-end 100 bp reads. The paper's processing steps were these. SOAPnuke was used to process the raw data, removing reads that contained adapters or uncalled bases, had a mean Phred below 15, or lacked an exact match to the constant primer or identifier. High-quality paired reads were merged using COPE v1.2.5, and each unique nucleotide sequence was defined as a clonotype. MiTCR v1.1 was used to align clonotypes to the IMGT TRBV, TRBD and TRBJ reference segments. Only V-J combinations with frequency above 0.0001, covering approximately 99% of repertoires, were analysed. A TCS score was defined as the ratio of F50 (clonal expansion) to E x V (chaos), with BLOSUM62-based TCRdist applied between CDR3 peptides within each V-J. Welch's t-statistics and random forest reduced just over 500 V-J features to some 14, which were used in a naive Bayes classifier (R e1071). The Morisita-Horn index was used to measure how similar the thyroid and blood repertoires were. The public reads were quality trimmed at Q25 with fastp and then assembled into clones with MiXCR by TCRdb, keeping productive beta chains. Each CDR3 protein gets just one entry, which takes the most common genes and DNA from the rows behind it. For this entry, the V and J calls and clone size follow TCRdb and not the study's own pipeline. Within this sample are about 580,000 distinct CDR3 sequences, with 35% to 55% of them counted one time only. About 8.3% of the sample goes to the ten largest clones.

The clonotype was recovered from a woman between 18 and 29 years old with Graves' hyperthyroidism. What was sequenced was peripheral blood or thyroid tissue (not recorded which). This sequence uses TRBV7-9 and TRBJ1-4; the junction holds 10 bases that match TRBD1. The DNA is as follows: TGTGCCAGCAGCCCGCGGGACAGGGGAGATGAAAAACTGTTTTTT. Translated, it gives CASSPRDRGDEKLFF.